These T cell receptor beta chains were read from a single sample in a study of vaccination and CD4 T cells after COVID-19. TCRdb reanalysed the PCR reads using MiXCR and keeps one entry per CDR3 protein. The sample lists 9,500 to 10,000 distinct CDR3 sequences, 30% to 40% occurring once. No cognate antigen is known for these TCRs. Sequencing was performed on CD4+ T cells from blood, cultured in vitro. The receptors here all came from a human donor in good health. The CDR3 runs from the conserved cysteine through the conserved F or W. Each record gives: V gene, D gene, clone size, J gene, CDR3 DNA, CDR3 protein. A D gene is named only where the DNA matches it firmly. For some rows the clone size is stated as once, few or many, or as a class when expanded; others skip it.

>TRBV27|NA|few|TRBJ1-1
TGTGCCAGCAGTTTTCGGACGGGAGAGACTGAAGCTTTCTTT
CASSFRTGETEAFF
>TRBV7-6|NA|few|TRBJ2-1
TGTGCCAGCAGCGCAGTTGCCAGTTCGGGCTACAATGAGCAGTTCTTC
CASSAVASSGYNEQFF
>TRBV6-1|NA|NA|TRBJ1-2
TGTGCCAGCAGGCCCAGGGAAGGAGCTGGCTACACCTTC
CASRPREGAGYTF
>TRBV7-9|NA|NA|TRBJ1-1
TGTGCCAGCAGCTCAGCGGACAGACCTGAAGCTTTCTTT
CASSSADRPEAFF
>TRBV20-1|NA|NA|TRBJ2-7
TGCAGTGCTAGTCACCGGGGCTACGAGCAGTACTTC
CSASHRGYEQYF
>TRBV5-6|NA|NA|TRBJ1-2
TGTGCCAGCAGCCTGGGACCTGGCTACACCTTC
CASSLGPGYTF
>TRBV2|NA|once|TRBJ2-7
TGTGCCAGCGGACAGACCTACGAGCAGTACTTC
CASGQTYEQYF
>TRBV7-9|NA|NA|TRBJ1-1
TGTGCCAGCAACGAGCAGTGGGGAACTGAAGCTTTCTTT
CASNEQWGTEAFF
>TRBV29-1|NA|NA|TRBJ1-1
TGCAGCGTTACAGACCGCCTGAACACTGAAGCTTTCTTT
CSVTDRLNTEAFF
>TRBV6-4|NA|few|TRBJ1-1
TGTGCCAGCAAGAACAGGTTAGACACTGAAGCTTTCTTT
CASKNRLDTEAFF
>TRBV20-1|NA|NA|TRBJ1-5
TGCAGTGCTAGAGATCCGCGTCATGGGTATCAGCCCCAGCATTTT
CSARDPRHGYQPQHF
>TRBV7-8|TRBD1|few|TRBJ1-1
TGTGCCAGCAGCTTAGTCAGGGGGAGGACTGAAGCTTTCTTT
CASSLVRGRTEAFF
>TRBV6-5|NA|few|TRBJ1-6
TGTGCCAGCAGTTTGCAGGGATCCTATAATTCACCCCTCCACTTT
CASSLQGSYNSPLHF
>TRBV7-9|NA|few|TRBJ1-1
TGTGCCAGCAGCTCTGGACAGTTTAACACTGAAGCTTTCTTT
CASSSGQFNTEAFF
>TRBV4-1|TRBD1|NA|TRBJ1-2
TGCGCCAGCAGCCAAGATCCGAGTCGCGACAGGGCGGCTAACTATGGCTACACCTTC
CASSQDPSRDRAANYGYTF
>TRBV20-1|TRBD2|few|TRBJ2-1
TGCAGTGCTAGGAGGGGACGTAGCGGGGGCAATGAGCAGTTCTTC
CSARRGRSGGNEQFF
>TRBV5-1|TRBD1|NA|TRBJ2-7
TGCGCCAGCAGTTCCGGGACAGGGGGCGAGTACTTC
CASSSGTGGEYF
>TRBV23-1|NA|few|TRBJ2-5
TGCGCCAGCAGTCAACTCGAGGCGATACAAGAGACCCAGTACTTC
CASSQLEAIQETQYF
>TRBV19|NA|NA|TRBJ2-7
TGTGCCAGTAGTATAGAAAGGGGAAACGAGCAGTACTTC
CASSIERGNEQYF
>TRBV19|NA|NA|TRBJ1-1
TGTGCCAGTACCGGACACCTTGAAGCTTTCTTT
CASTGHLEAFF
>TRBV20-1|NA|few|TRBJ2-5
TGCAGTGCTTCGACTCCGTTTGCCCCGACCCAGTACTTC
CSASTPFAPTQYF
>TRBV2|NA|NA|TRBJ1-2
TGTGCCAGCAGTGAAAGAGGGTTGGGGGTCAACTATGGCTACACCTTC
CASSERGLGVNYGYTF
>TRBV20-1|TRBD1|NA|TRBJ1-5
TGCAGTGCTCTAGGGGGCGATCAGCCCCAGCATTTT
CSALGGDQPQHF
>TRBV20-1|TRBD1|NA|TRBJ2-7
TGCAGCGTTGGACAGGTTAACGAGCAGTACTTC
CSVGQVNEQYF
>TRBV20-1|NA|NA|TRBJ1-3
TGCAGTGCTAGAGATGCCGTCCGGGGGGCTGGAAACACCATATATTTT
CSARDAVRGAGNTIYF
>TRBV7-3|NA|NA|TRBJ1-6
TGTGCCAGCAGCCTCGGACACCCCTATAATTCACCCCTCCACTTT
CASSLGHPYNSPLHF
>TRBV25-1|NA|NA|TRBJ2-3
TGTGCCAGCAGTGAATTCATCGGGGGACCCAGCACAGATACGCAGTATTTT
CASSEFIGGPSTDTQYF
>TRBV20-1|NA|NA|TRBJ2-7
TGCAGTGCCTCCCCCCCAGCGTTCCCCGACGAGCAGTACTTC
CSASPPAFPDEQYF
>TRBV12-3/TRBV12-4|NA|NA|TRBJ1-1
TGTGCCAGCAGTTTAGACAGGGCAGCTGAAGCTTTCTTT
CASSLDRAAEAFF
>TRBV7-2|NA|NA|TRBJ2-3
TGTGCCAGCAGCTTAGCGAGTGGGGCGGGTGCGCAGTATTTT
CASSLASGAGAQYF